A single sample gave rise to the 16 T cell receptor beta chains below, sequenced in a study of beta chain features in type 1 diabetes. Expressed TCRB transcripts were sequenced because the entire RNA isolate underwent reverse transcription. Clones were sequenced by immunoSEQ multiplex PCR, and TCRdb holds only the in-frame ones, with some missing. Here the sample spans roughly 370,000 clones, about 15% being singletons. Sequenced: naive CD4+ T cells from blood. The receptors stem from a man aged 25-45 years in good health.

The V gene is TRBV2, the J gene TRBJ1-2; TRBD1 aligns across 7 bases. Germline lookup yields CDR1 SNHLY and CDR2 FYNNEI. This CDR3 comprises 15 residues. V lost 7 bases, J lost 5 bases, and 13 bases stayed unmatched. The CDR3 nucleotides read TGTGCCAGCAATCTGGGACAGAACTCTCTTTATGGCTACACCTTC. It yields the protein CASNLGQNSLYGYTF.

The chain carries TRBV30 and TRBJ1-5; D remains ambiguous. CDR1 is GTSNPN, CDR2 SVGIG, per germline (reference sequence). The V and J ends lost 3 bases and 5 bases respectively, with 11 bases between them. The CDR3 covers 13 residues. CDR3 loop: CAWSLGIDQPQHF. DNA for the CDR3: TGTGCCTGGAGCTTGGGGATCGATCAGCCCCAGCATTTT.

This clone was found a few times. The chain carries TRBV7-2 and TRBJ2-5; a weak D match, TRBD2 (6 bases). The CDR3 spans 11 residues. Germline V gives CDR1 SGHTA, CDR2 FQGNSA. Trimming stripped 6 bases from V and 7 bases from J, with 9 bases between. The CDR3 is CASSPGGTQYF. The CDR3 nucleotides read TGTGCCAGCAGTCCCGGGGGGACCCAGTACTTC.

V and J are TRBV5-1 and TRBJ2-5; 11 positions agree with TRBD2. The CDR3 covers 19 residues. Germline lookup yields CDR1 SGHRS and CDR2 YFSETQ. After removal of 4 bases from V and 2 bases from J, the junction contained 16 bases not matched to a gene. In nucleotides, the CDR3 is TGCGCCAGCAGCCTCGACAGGACTAGCGGGCGGTATAGTCAAGAGACCCAGTACTTC. Protein product: CASSLDRTSGRYSQETQYF.

This clone has just a few counts. CDR3 loop: CAISRGDSTDTQYF. CDR3 in DNA: TGTGCCATCAGTCGGGGGGACAGCACAGATACGCAGTATTTT. This sequence joins TRBV10-3 and TRBJ2-3; TRBD2 aligns across 7 bases. The CDR3 is made up of 14 amino acids. Trimming removed 5 bases from V and 0 bases from J; junction bases left unmatched: 2. Germline lookup yields CDR1 ENHRY and CDR2 SYGVKD.

This clone was counted between two and nine times. The V gene is TRBV5-6, the J gene TRBJ2-3, with D hard to call. Trimming took 0 bases from V and 3 from J, leaving 8 bases between them. The CDR3 length is 14 residues. Germline CDR1 is SGHDT and CDR2 is YYEEEE. CDR3 nucleotide sequence: TGTGCCAGCAGCTTGGGGCGGAGAACAGATACGCAGTATTTT. It translates to CASSLGRRTDTQYF.

A few counts support this clone. This chain joins TRBV7-2 and TRBJ2-2; D gene unclear. V was cut by 3 bases and J by 2 bases, with 1 base left in between. This CDR3 spans 12 amino acids. Germline V gives CDR1 SGHTA, CDR2 FQGNSA. CDR3 sequence (DNA): TGTGCCAGCAGCTTTAACACCGGGGAGCTGTTTTTT. Amino acids: CASSFNTGELFF.

This sequence joins TRBV18 and TRBJ2-7; D is perhaps TRBD2 (6 bases). CDR3 length: 14 amino acids. Germline CDR1 and CDR2: KGHSH and LQKENI. V lost 5 bases and J 3 bases, leaving 14 bases between the germline ends. This chain's CDR3 is CASSKGPGDYEQYV. In DNA form, the CDR3 reads TGTGCCAGCTCAAAGGGACCGGGAGACTACGAGCAGTACGTC.

The gene calls are TRBV7-9 and TRBJ2-6; 9 positions agree with TRBD2. The CDR3 covers 17 residues. Germline loops: CDR1 SEHNR, CDR2 FQNEAQ (reference sequence). The ends lost 4 bases at V and 0 bases at J; junction bases unmatched: 4. This CDR3 reads CASSSGLANSGANVLTF. The CDR3 bases are TGTGCCAGCAGCTCGGGACTAGCTAACTCTGGGGCCAACGTCCTGACTTTC.

The V call is TRBV27, the J call TRBJ1-4; D is possibly TRBD1 (6 bases). The germline V gene encodes CDR1 MNHEY and CDR2 SMNVEV (reference sequence). The V gene lost 5 bases and the J gene lost 5 bases, with 21 bases spanning the gap. The CDR3 covers 17 residues. The CDR3, as DNA: TGTGCCAGCAGTCCCGAAATTTCAGGGGTAGGAAATGAAAAACTGTTTTTT. Protein sequence: CASSPEISGVGNEKLFF.

The chain has TRBV4-3 and TRBJ1-6; maybe TRBD1 (5 bases). V lost 4 bases and J 5 bases, leaving 18 bases between the germline ends. The germline V gene has CDR1 LGHNA and CDR2 YSLEER. The CDR3 has 17 amino acids. CDR3 residues: CASSRGDVGTHNSPLHF. CDR3 DNA sequence: TGCGCCAGCAGCCGGGGAGATGTCGGGACTCATAATTCACCCCTCCACTTT.

This clone occurred a few times. The J gene is TRBJ1-2, the V gene TRBV7-2; D possibly corresponds to TRBD1 (5 bases). The CDR3 spans 12 residues. The V and J ends lost 5 bases and 7 bases respectively, with 11 bases between them. The germline CDR1 and CDR2 sequences are SGHTA and FQGNSA. CDR3 region: CASSRDYSGYTF. DNA for the CDR3: TGTGCCAGCAGCCGGGACTACAGTGGCTACACCTTC.

CDR3 in amino acids: CASSLYPNRAVDTQYF. The CDR3 bases are TGTGCCAGCAGCTTATATCCCAACCGGGCTGTAGATACGCAGTATTTT. This sequence joins TRBV11-3 and TRBJ2-3; D call uncertain. The length of the CDR3 is 16 residues. V was shortened by 2 bases and J by 5 bases, with 17 bases between the two germline ends. The V gene's germline CDR1 is SGHNT and CDR2 YENEEA. The full variable domain, its missing parts supplied by reference TRBV11-3 and TRBJ2-3, is EAGVVQSPRYKIIEKKQPVAFWCNPISGHNTLYWYLQNLGQGPELLIRYENEEAVDDSQLPKDRFSAERLKGVDSTLKIQPAELGDSAVYLCASSLYPNRAVDTQYFGPGTRLTVL.

This clone appeared a few times. This rearrangement joins TRBV30 to TRBJ1-5, with D possibly matching TRBD1 (6 bases). The CDR3 covers 15 residues. The V and J ends lost 0 bases and 4 bases respectively, with 13 bases between them. The V gene's germline CDR1 is GTSNPN and CDR2 SVGIG (reference sequence). CDR3 bases: TGTGCCTGGAGTGTAACTGGGGACAAAAATCAGCCCCAGCATTTT. Its protein is CAWSVTGDKNQPQHF.

This clone came up a few times. The V call is TRBV25-1, the J call TRBJ2-1; D gene uncertain. Germline CDR1 is MGHDK and CDR2 is SYGVNS. Trimming shortened V by 8 bases and J by 9 bases, and 11 bases separated the two germline ends. The CDR3 runs 11 residues. CDR3 in amino acids: CASWAGGEQFF. The CDR3 DNA follows: TGTGCCAGCTGGGCCGGCGGTGAGCAGTTCTTC.

The chain links TRBV7-2 to TRBJ2-7; maybe TRBD2 (5 bases). Trimming removed 5 bases from V and 7 bases from J, with 21 bases in between. This CDR3 is built from 15 residues. Germline V gene data show CDR1 as SGHTA and CDR2 as FQGNSA. CDR3 loop: CASSLPGNNLWEQYF. The CDR3 DNA sequence: TGTGCCAGCAGCCTTCCGGGGAACAACCTGTGGGAGCAGTACTTC.